This T cell receptor (beta chain) was identified in a study of blood T cell repertoires in COVID-19. Authors' analysis steps: Amplification with reference gene primers provided the estimates of nucleated cell counts. The assay was immunoSEQ multiplex PCR, and TCRdb's table has in-frame clones only and misses some. V and J calls and clone size come straight from that table; D and trimming were deduced from the DNA. The table shows tens of thousands of clones, with 90% to 95% occurring only once. This CDR3 comprises 15 residues. From germline, CDR1 is SGHDT and CDR2 YYEEEE. V gave up 2 bases and J gave up 3 bases; unmatched junction bases: 6.

The chain uses TRBV5-6 and TRBJ2-7; 9 bases line up with TRBD1. This receptor was taken from a woman between 50 and 59 years old in a cohort sampled during active COVID-19. Input material: peripheral blood. This CDR3 reads CASSFGDRGFYEQYF. In nucleotides, the CDR3 is TGTGCCAGCAGCTTTGGTGACAGGGGGTTCTACGAGCAGTACTTC.